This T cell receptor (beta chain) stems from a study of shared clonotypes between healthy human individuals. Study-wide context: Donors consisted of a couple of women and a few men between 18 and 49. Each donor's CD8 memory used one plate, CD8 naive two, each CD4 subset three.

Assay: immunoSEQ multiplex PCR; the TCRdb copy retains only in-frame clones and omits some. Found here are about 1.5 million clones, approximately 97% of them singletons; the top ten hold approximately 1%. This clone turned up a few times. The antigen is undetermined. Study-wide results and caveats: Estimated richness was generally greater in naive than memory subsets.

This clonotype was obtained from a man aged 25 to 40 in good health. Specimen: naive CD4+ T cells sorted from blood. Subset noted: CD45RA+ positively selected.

The CDR3 spells CATGPTSYEQYF. The DNA for the CDR3 is TGTGCCACCGGGCCTACCTCCTACGAGCAGTACTTC. The chain joins TRBV28 to TRBJ2-7; unclear D gene. Trimming took 10 bases from V and 0 from J, leaving 10 bases between them. There are 12 residues in the CDR3. Germline CDR1 is MDHEN and CDR2 is SYDVKM. The full variable domain, with the rest looked up from reference TRBV28 and TRBJ2-7, is DVKVTQSSRYLVKRTGEKVFLECVQDMDHENMFWYRQDPGLGLRLIYFSYDVKMKEKGDIPEGYSVSREKKERFSLILESASTNQTSMYLCATGPTSYEQYFGPGTRLTVT.